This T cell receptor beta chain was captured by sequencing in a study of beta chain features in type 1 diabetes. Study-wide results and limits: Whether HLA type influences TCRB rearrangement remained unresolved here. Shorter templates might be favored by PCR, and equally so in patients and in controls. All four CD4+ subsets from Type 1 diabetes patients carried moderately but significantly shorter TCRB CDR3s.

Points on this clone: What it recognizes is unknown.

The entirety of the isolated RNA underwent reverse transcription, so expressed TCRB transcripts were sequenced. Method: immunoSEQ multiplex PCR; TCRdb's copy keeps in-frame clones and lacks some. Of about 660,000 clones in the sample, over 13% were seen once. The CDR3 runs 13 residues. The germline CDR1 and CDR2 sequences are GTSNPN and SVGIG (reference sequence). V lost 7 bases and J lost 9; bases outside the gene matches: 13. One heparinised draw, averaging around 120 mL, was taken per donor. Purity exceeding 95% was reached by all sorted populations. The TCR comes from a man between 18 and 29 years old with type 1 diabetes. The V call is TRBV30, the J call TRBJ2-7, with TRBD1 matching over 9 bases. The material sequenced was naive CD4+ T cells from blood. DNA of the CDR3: TGTGCCTACCGGGACAGGGATACAAGAGGGCAGTACTTC. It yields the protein CAYRDRDTRGQYF.